The sequence of this T cell receptor (beta chain) was determined in a study of blood T cell repertoires in COVID-19. Study details: The United States, Italy and Spain provided the acute and convalescent COVID-19 samples.

The CDR3 covers 14 residues. With 7 bases clipped from V and 0 bases from J, the junction kept 2 bases outside the gene matches. Germline CDR1 MRHNA, CDR2 SNTAGT. Data came from immunoSEQ multiplex PCR; TCRdb stores just in-frame clones and leaves some out. The sample includes 110,000 to 150,000 clones, 88% of them seen just once. The rearrangement uses TRBV6-4 and TRBJ1-5, with TRBD1 matching over 8 bases. The sample consisted of peripheral blood. The TCR sequence derives from a man aged 70 or older with acute or convalescent COVID-19. CDR3 sequence: CASTQGASNQPQHF. The CDR3 DNA follows: TGTGCCAGCACGCAGGGGGCTAGCAATCAGCCCCAGCATTTT.